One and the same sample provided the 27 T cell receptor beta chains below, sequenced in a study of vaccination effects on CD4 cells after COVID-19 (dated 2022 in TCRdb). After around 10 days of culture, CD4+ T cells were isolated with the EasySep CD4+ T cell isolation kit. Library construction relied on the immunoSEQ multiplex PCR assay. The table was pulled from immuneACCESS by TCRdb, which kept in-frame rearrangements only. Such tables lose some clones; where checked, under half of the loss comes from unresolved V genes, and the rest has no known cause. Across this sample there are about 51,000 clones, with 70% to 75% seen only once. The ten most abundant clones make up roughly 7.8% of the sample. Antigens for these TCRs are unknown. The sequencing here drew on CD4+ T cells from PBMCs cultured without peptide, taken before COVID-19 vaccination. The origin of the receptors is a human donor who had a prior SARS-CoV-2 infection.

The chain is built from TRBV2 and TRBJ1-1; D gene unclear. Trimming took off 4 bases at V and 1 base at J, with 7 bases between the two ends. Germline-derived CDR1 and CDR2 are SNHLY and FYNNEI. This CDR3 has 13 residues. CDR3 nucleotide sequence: TGTGCCAGCAGTGGCGCAACGAACACTGAAGCTTTCTTT. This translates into CASSGATNTEAFF. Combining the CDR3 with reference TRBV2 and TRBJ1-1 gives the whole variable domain EPEVTQTPSHQVTQMGQEVILRCVPISNHLYFYWYRQILGQKVEFLVSFYNNEISEKSEIFDDQFSVERPDGSNFTLKIRSTKLEDSAMYFCASSGATNTEAFFGQGTRLTVV.

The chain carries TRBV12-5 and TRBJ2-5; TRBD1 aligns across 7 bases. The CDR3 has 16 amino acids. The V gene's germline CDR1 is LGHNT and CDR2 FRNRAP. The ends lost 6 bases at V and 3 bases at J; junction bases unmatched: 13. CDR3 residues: CASGVGTARAEETQYF. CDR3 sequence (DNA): TGTGCTAGTGGCGTAGGGACAGCCAGGGCCGAAGAGACCCAGTACTTC.

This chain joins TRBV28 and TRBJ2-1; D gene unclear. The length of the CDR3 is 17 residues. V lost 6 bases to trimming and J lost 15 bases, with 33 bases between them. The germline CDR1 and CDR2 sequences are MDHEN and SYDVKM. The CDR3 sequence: CASSPTPFRREGLDRFF. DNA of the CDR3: TGTGCCAGCAGCCCCACCCCTTTTCGTAGAGAAGGTTTAGATCGGTTCTTC.

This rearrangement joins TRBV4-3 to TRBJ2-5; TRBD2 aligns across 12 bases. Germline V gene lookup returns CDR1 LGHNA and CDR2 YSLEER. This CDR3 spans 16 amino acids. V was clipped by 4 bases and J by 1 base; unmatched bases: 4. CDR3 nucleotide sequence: TGCGCCAGCAGCCGCGGACTAGCGGGGCCCCAAGAGACCCAGTACTTC. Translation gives CASSRGLAGPQETQYF.

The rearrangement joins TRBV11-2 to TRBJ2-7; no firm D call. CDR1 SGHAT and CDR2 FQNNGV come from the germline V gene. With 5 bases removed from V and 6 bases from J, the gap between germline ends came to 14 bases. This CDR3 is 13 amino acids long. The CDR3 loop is CASSPLYGFEQYF. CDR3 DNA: TGTGCCAGCAGCCCCTTATACGGGTTCGAGCAGTACTTC. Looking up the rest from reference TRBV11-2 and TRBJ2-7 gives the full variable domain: EAGVAQSPRYKIIEKRQSVAFWCNPISGHATLYWYQQILGQGPKLLIQFQNNGVVDDSQLPKDRFSAERLKGVDSTLKIQPAKLEDSAVYLCASSPLYGFEQYFGPGTRLTVT.

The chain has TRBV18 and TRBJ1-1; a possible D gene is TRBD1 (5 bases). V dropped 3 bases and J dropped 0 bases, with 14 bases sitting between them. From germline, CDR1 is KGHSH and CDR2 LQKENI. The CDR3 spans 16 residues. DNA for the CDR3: TGTGCCAGCTCACCCCCAGGGCGGAGGATGAACACTGAAGCTTTCTTT. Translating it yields CASSPPGRRMNTEAFF. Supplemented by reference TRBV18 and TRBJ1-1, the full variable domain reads NAGVMQNPRHLVRRRGQEARLRCSPMKGHSHVYWYRQLPEEGLKFMVYLQKENIIDESGMPKERFSAEFPKEGPSILRIQQVVRGDSAAYFCASSPPGRRMNTEAFFGQGTRLTVV.

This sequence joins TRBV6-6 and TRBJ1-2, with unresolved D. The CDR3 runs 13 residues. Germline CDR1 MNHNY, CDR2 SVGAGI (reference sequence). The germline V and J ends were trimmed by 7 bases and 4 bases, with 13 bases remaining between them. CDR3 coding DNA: TGTGCCAGCACCTCCGGAGTGGGCTATGGCTACACCTTC. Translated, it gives CASTSGVGYGYTF.

The CDR3 DNA reads TGTGCCAGCAGCTTTGACAGCAACCCAATCTCAGATACGCAGTATTTT. This encodes CASSFDSNPISDTQYF. The chain joins TRBV5-4 to TRBJ2-3; possibly TRBD1 for D (5 bases). Between the trimmed V and J ends, which lost 2 bases and 4 bases, there was a span of 17 bases. Germline V gene data show CDR1 as SGHNT and CDR2 as YYREEE (reference sequence). The length of the CDR3 is 16 residues.

The CDR3 loop is CASSKLGTGFTYEQYF. CDR3 in DNA: TGTGCCAGCAGTAAACTCGGGACAGGGTTTACCTACGAGCAGTACTTC. V usage is TRBV6-6 and J usage is TRBJ2-7; 9 bases agree with TRBD1. V lost 5 bases to trimming and J lost 2 bases; unmatched junction nucleotides: 10. The CDR3 runs to 16 residues. The V gene's germline CDR1 is MNHNY and CDR2 SVGAGI (reference sequence).

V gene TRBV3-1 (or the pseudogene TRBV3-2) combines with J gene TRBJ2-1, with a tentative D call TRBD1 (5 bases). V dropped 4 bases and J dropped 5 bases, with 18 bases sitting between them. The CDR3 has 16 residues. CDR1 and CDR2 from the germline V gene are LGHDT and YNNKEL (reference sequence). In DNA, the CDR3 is TGTGCCAGCAGCCCCAGGGCGGCCCGGGCCCACAATGAGCAGTTCTTC. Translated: CASSPRAARAHNEQFF.

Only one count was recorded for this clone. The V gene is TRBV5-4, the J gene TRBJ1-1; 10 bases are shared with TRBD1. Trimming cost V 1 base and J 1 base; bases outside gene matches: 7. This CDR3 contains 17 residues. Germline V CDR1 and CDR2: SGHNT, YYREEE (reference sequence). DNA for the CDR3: TGTGCCAGCAGCTTGTGGGGACAGGGGTATCCGAACACTGAAGCTTTCTTT. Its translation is CASSLWGQGYPNTEAFF. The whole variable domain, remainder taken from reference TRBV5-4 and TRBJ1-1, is ETGVTQSPTHLIKTRGQQVTLRCSSQSGHNTVSWYQQALGQGPQFIFQYYREEENGRGNFPPRFSGLQFPNYSSELNVNALELDDSALYLCASSLWGQGYPNTEAFFGQGTRLTVV.

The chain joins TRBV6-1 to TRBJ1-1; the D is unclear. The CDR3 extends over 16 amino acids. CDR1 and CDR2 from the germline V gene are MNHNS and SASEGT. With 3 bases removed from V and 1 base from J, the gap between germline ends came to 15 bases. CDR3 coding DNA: TGTGCCAGCAGTGATGACCGCCGGCTCGGGAACACTGAAGCTTTCTTT. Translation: CASSDDRRLGNTEAFF.

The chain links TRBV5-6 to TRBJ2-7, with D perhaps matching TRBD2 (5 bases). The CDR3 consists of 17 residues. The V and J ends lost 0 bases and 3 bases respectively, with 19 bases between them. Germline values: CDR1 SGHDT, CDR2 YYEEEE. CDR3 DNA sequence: TGTGCCAGCAGCTTGGGGGCCCCACTAGTGGCTGGCTACGAGCAGTACTTC. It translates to CASSLGAPLVAGYEQYF.

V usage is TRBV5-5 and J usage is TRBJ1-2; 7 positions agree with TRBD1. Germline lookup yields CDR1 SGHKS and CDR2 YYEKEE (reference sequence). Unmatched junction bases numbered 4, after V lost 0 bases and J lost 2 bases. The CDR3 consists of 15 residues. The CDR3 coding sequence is TGTGCCAGCAGCTTGGCACAGGGACAGAACTATGGCTACACCTTC. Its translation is CASSLAQGQNYGYTF. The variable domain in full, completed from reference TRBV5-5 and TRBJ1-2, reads DAGVTQSPTHLIKTRGQQVTLRCSPISGHKSVSWYQQVLGQGPQFIFQYYEKEERGRGNFPDRFSARQFPNYSSELNVNALLLGDSALYLCASSLAQGQNYGYTFGSGTRLTVV.

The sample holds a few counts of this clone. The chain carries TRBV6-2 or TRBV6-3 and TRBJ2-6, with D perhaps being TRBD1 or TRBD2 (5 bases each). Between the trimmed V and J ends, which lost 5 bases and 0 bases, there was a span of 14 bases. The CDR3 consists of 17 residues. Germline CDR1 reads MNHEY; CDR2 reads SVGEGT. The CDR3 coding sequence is TGTGCCAGCAGTACCCGGGGACGAAACTCTGGGGCCAACGTCCTGACTTTC. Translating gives CASSTRGRNSGANVLTF.

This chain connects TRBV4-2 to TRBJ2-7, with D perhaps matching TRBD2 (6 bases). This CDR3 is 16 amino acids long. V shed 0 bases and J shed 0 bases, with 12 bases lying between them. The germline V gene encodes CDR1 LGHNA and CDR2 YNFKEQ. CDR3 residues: CASSQDERASSYEQYF. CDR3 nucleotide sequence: TGTGCCAGCAGCCAAGACGAGCGGGCGAGCTCCTACGAGCAGTACTTC.

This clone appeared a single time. CDR3: CASSFWRDEKELFF. The CDR3 nucleotides read TGTGCCAGCAGCTTTTGGAGGGATGAGAAGGAGCTGTTTTTT. The V and J genes are TRBV11-2 and TRBJ2-2; tentatively, D is TRBD2 (6 bases). Looked up from germline, CDR1 is SGHAT and CDR2 is FQNNGV. The germline V and J ends were trimmed by 3 bases and 10 bases, with 15 bases remaining between them. This CDR3 is 14 amino acids long.

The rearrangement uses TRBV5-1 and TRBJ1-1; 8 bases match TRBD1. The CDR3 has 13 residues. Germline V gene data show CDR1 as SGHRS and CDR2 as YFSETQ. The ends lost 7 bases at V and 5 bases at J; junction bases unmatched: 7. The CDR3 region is CASRLQGGTEAFF. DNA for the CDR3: TGCGCCAGCCGTTTACAGGGGGGGACTGAAGCTTTCTTT.

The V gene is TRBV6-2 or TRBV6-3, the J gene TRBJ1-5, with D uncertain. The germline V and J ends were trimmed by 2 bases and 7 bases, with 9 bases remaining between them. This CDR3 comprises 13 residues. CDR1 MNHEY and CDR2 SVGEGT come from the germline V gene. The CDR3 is CASSYLAWQPQHF. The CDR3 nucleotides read TGTGCCAGCAGTTACCTAGCTTGGCAGCCCCAGCATTTT.

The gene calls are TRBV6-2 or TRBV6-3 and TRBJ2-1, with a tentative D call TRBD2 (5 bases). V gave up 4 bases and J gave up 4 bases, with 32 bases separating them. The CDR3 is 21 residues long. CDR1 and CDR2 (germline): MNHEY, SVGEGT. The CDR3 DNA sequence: TGTGCCAGCAGTTCCCCTCTACTAGTTCCACCCGAAAACAAAGAGTACAATGAGCAGTTCTTC. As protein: CASSSPLLVPPENKEYNEQFF.

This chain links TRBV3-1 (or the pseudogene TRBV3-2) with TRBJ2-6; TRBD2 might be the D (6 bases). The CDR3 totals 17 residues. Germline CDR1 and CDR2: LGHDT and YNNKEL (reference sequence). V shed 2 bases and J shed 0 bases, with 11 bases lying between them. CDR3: CASSQSPDYSGANVLTF. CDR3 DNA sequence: TGTGCCAGCAGCCAATCCCCGGACTACTCTGGGGCCAACGTCCTGACTTTC.

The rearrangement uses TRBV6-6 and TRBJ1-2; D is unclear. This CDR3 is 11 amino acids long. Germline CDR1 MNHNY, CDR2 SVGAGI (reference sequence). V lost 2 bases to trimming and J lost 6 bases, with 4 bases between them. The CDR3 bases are TGTGCCAGCAGTTACAGGGATGGCTACACCTTC. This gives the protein CASSYRDGYTF.

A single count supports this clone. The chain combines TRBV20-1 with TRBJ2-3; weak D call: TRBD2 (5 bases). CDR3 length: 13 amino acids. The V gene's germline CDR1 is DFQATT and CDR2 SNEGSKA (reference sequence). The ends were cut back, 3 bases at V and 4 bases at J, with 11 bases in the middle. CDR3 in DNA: TGCAGTGCTAGTAGTTGGGGAGCAGATACGCAGTATTTT. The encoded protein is CSASSWGADTQYF.

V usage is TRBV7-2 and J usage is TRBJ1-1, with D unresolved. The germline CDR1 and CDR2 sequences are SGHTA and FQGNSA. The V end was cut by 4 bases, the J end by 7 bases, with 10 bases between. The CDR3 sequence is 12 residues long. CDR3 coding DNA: TGTGCCAGCAGCTGGGCCGGGGTTGAAGCTTTCTTT. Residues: CASSWAGVEAFF.

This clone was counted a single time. CDR3: CASSQVGSGSYEQYF. The CDR3 coding sequence is TGTGCCAGCAGCCAAGTAGGGTCAGGGAGTTACGAGCAGTACTTC. The chain is built from TRBV4-2 and TRBJ2-7, with D perhaps matching TRBD1 or TRBD2 (5 bases each). The V end was cut by 1 base, the J end by 4 bases, with 14 bases between. Germline V gene data show CDR1 as LGHNA and CDR2 as YNFKEQ. This CDR3 region has 15 residues.

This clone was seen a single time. CDR3 nucleotides: TGCAGCGTTGAGAGGTCCGGAGGGGGGTACAATGAGCAGTTCTTC. This gives the protein CSVERSGGGYNEQFF. V gene TRBV29-1 combines with J gene TRBJ2-1, with D possibly called TRBD1 or TRBD2 (6 bases each). The CDR3 totals 15 residues. V was trimmed by 3 bases and J by 4 bases, leaving 16 bases between them. Germline V gives CDR1 SQVTM, CDR2 ANQGSEA.

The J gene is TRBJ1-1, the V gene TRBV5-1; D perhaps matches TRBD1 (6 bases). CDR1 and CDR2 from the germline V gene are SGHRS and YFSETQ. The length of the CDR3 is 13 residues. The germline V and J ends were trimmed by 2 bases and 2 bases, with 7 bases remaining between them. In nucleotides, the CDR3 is TGCGCCAGCAGCTTAGGGACAAACACTGAAGCTTTCTTT. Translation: CASSLGTNTEAFF. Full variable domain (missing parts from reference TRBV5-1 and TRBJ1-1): KAGVTQTPRYLIKTRGQQVTLSCSPISGHRSVSWYQQTPGQGLQFLFEYFSETQRNKGNFPGRFSGRQFSNSRSEMNVSTLELGDSALYLCASSLGTNTEAFFGQGTRLTVV.